This T cell receptor (beta chain) was recorded in a study of regulatory T cells in long-lasting Graves disease. Findings of the study overall: Persistent Graves' patients showed less TCR diversity than newly diagnosed patients showed.

Time point described: persistent/refractory GD, antithyroid drugs over 5 years with positive TRAb. PBMC-derived RNA was used for the TCR library. Germline values: CDR1 SNHLY, CDR2 FYNNEI. V was pared by 0 bases and J by 6 bases, with 4 bases of the junction left unmatched. CDR3 length: 16 amino acids. Library construction for TCR beta used iRepertoire HTBI primers and Arm-PCR of CDR3 regions. TCRdb re-derived calls from the multiplex PCR reads in MiXCR, one entry per CDR3 protein. This sample has a few hundred thousand distinct CDR3 sequences, with more than 20% found just once. This clonotype has ten or more counts. What it binds is unknown.

V usage is TRBV2 and J usage is TRBJ1-4, with TRBD1 identical over 10 bases. Source: peripheral blood mononuclear cells (PBMCs), taken when the disease was refractory, from a patient treated with antithyroid drugs. This sequence was found in a middle-aged woman with Graves disease. CDR3 in amino acids: CASSEATGGQDEKLFF. CDR3 nucleotide sequence: TGTGCCAGCAGTGAAGCGACAGGGGGCCAAGATGAAAAACTGTTTTTT.